The present T cell receptor beta chain was sequenced within a study of tumor-infiltrating lymphocytes in primary liver carcinoma. The CDR3 is made up of 15 amino acids. CDR1 MNHEY and CDR2 SVGEGT come from the germline V gene. V was trimmed by 9 bases and J by 15 bases, leaving 30 bases between them. TCR beta cDNA was made from approximately 540 ng total RNA with a constant-region primer. Employing slightly modified ARM-PCR, three nested multiplex PCR rounds were run, and these gave rise to the TCR beta libraries. Amplification in the first two PCR rounds was performed using TRBV1-TRBV30 forward primers and a C-beta reverse primer for approximately 10 cycles each. TCRdb recomputed calls from the multiplex PCR reads with MiXCR, one row per CDR3 protein. Here the sample spans about 200,000 distinct CDR3 sequences, around four fifths being singletons. Unsorted bulk tissue, about 19-30 mg of it, served as the source for co-extraction of RNA and DNA.

The chain links TRBV6-2 or TRBV6-3 to TRBJ2-1, with D perhaps matching TRBD1 or TRBD2 (6 bases each). The receptor was derived from a man aged 35-49 years with primary liver carcinoma and hepatitis B virus infection. Sequenced sample: tumor tissue from primary liver carcinoma. For the CDR3, the DNA is TGTGCCAGTTGCTTACTCGACGGGGGCTACAATGAGGGGTTCTTC. Protein: CASCLLDGGYNEGFF.